Given below is one T cell receptor beta chain in context. The source of the sample is a study of blood T cell repertoires in COVID-19. At the level of the study: T cells, B-cell-depleted T cells, or PBMCs supplied cDNA or gDNA.

The length of the CDR3 is 12 residues. Trimming stripped 5 bases from V and 9 bases from J, with 13 bases between. In germline, CDR1 is MNHEY, CDR2 SVGAGI. The assay was immunoSEQ multiplex PCR, and TCRdb's table has in-frame clones only and misses some. The sample carries almost 400,000 clones, over 85% recorded once. The chain recombines TRBV6-5 with TRBJ1-1; the D gene is possibly TRBD1 (6 bases). This TCR was recovered from a woman in her twenties or thirties who had recovered from COVID-19. The sample comprised PBMCs or T cells enriched from blood (not recorded which). CDR3 in amino acids: CASSRPGQQAFF. Written as DNA, the CDR3 is TGTGCCAGCAGTCGACCGGGACAACAAGCTTTCTTT.